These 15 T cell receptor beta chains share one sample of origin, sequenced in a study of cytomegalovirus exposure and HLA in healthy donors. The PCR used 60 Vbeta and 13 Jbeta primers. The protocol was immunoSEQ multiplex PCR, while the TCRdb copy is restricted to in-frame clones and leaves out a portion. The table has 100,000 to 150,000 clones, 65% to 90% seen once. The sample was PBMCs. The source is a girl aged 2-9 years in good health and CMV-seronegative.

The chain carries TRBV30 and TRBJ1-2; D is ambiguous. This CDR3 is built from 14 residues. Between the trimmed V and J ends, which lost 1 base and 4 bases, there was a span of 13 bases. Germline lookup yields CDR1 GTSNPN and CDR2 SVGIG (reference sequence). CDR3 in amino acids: CAWSDWVSSYGYTF. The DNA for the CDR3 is TGTGCCTGGAGTGACTGGGTTTCTAGCTATGGCTACACCTTC.

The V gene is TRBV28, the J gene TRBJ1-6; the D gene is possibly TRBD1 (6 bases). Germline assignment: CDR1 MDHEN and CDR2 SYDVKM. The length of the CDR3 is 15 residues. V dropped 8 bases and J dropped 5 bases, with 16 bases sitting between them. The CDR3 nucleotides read TGTGCCAGCGCAGGGGAGAAATCCCATAATTCACCCCTCCACTTT. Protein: CASAGEKSHNSPLHF.

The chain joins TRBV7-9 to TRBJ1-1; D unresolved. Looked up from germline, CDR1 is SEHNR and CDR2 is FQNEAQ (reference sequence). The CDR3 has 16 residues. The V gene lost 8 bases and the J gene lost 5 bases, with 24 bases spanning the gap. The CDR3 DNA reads TGTGCCAGCTCCTTTGGCGGTTTGCGAGGATCGACTGAAGCTTTCTTT. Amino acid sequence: CASSFGGLRGSTEAFF.

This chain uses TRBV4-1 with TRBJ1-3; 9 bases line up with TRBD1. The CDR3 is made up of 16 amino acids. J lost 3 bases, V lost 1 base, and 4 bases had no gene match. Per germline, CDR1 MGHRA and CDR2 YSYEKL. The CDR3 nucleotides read TGCGCCAGCAGCCAAGTGGACAGGGGCATTGGAAACACCATATATTTT. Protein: CASSQVDRGIGNTIYF.

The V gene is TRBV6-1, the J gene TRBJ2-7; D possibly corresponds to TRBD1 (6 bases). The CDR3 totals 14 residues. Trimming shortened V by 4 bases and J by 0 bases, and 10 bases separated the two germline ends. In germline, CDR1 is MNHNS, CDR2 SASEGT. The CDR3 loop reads CASSVGGFSYEQYF. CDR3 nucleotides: TGTGCCAGCAGTGTAGGGGGATTCTCCTACGAGCAGTACTTC.

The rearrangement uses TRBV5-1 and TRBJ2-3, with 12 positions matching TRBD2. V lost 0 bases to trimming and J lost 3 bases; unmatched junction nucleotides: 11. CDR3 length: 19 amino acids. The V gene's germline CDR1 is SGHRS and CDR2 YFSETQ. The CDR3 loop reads CASSLDAGLAGGPTDTQYF. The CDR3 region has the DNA TGCGCCAGCAGCTTGGATGCTGGGCTAGCGGGGGGGCCTACAGATACGCAGTATTTT.

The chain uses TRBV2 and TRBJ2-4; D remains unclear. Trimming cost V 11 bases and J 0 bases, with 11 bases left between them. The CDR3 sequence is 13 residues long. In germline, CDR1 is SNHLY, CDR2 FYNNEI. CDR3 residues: CACLRLAKNIQYF. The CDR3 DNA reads TGTGCCTGCCTGAGACTAGCCAAAAACATTCAGTACTTC. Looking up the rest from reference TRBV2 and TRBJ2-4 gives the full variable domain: EPEVTQTPSHQVTQMGQEVILRCVPISNHLYFYWYRQILGQKVEFLVSFYNNEISEKSEIFDDQFSVERPDGSNFTLKIRSTKLEDSAMYFCACLRLAKNIQYFGAGTRLSVL.

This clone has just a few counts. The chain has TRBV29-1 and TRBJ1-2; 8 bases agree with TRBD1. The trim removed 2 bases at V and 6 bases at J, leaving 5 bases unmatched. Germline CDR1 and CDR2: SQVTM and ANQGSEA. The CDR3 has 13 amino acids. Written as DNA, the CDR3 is TGCAGCGTTGAAATGGACAGGGTAAATGGCTACACCTTC. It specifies CSVEMDRVNGYTF.

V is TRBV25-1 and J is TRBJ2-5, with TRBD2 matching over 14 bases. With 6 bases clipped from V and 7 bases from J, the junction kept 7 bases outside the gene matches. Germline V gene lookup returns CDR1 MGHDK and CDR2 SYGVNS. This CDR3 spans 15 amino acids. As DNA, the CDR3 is TGTGCCAGCAGGCCGACTAGCGGGGGGGCCCCGACCCAGTACTTC. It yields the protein CASRPTSGGAPTQYF.

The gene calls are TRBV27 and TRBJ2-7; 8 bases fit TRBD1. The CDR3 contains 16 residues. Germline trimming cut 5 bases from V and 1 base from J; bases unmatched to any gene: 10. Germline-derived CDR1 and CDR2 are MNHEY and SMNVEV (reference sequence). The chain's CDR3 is CASSLTGGLSSYEQYF. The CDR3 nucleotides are TGTGCCAGCAGTCTCACAGGGGGTCTGAGTTCCTACGAGCAGTACTTC.

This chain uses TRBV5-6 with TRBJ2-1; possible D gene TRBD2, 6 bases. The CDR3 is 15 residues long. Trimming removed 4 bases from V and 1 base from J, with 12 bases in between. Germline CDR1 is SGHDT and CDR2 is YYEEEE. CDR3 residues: CASSGGVGSYNEQFF. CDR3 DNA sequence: TGTGCCAGCAGCGGAGGGGTGGGTTCCTACAATGAGCAGTTCTTC. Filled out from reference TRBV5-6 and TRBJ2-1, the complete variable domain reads DAGVTQSPTHLIKTRGQQVTLRCSPKSGHDTVSWYQQALGQGPQFIFQYYEEEERQRGNFPDRFSGHQFPNYSSELNVNALLLGDSALYLCASSGGVGSYNEQFFGPGTRLTVL.

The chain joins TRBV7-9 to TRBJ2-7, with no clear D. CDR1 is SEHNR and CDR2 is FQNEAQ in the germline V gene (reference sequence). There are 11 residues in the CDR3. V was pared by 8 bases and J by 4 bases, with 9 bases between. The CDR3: CASFAGYEQYF. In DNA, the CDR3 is TGTGCCAGCTTCGCAGGTTACGAGCAGTACTTC.

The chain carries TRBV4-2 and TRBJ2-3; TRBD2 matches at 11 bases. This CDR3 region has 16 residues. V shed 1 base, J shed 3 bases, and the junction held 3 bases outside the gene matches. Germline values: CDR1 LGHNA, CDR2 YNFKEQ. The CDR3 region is CASSQAGTSGTDTQYF. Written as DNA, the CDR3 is TGTGCCAGCAGCCAAGCCGGGACTAGCGGTACAGATACGCAGTATTTT.

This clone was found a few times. The CDR3 region has the DNA TGTGCCAGCAGTTTGTCCGGGGAAGGCAGGGGGCCCCTCGGTGGAAACACCATATATTTT. Encoded protein: CASSLSGEGRGPLGGNTIYF. The chain combines TRBV27 with TRBJ1-3; TRBD1 matches 8 bases. V was pared by 3 bases and J by 3 bases, with 19 bases of the junction left unmatched. Germline CDR1 MNHEY, CDR2 SMNVEV (reference sequence). The CDR3 spans 20 residues.

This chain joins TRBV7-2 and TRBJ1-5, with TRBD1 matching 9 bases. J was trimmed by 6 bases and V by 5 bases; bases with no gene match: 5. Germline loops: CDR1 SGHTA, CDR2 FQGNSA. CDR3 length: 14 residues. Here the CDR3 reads CASSADRGPQPQHF. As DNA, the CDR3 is TGTGCCAGCAGCGCGGACAGGGGACCTCAGCCCCAGCATTTT.